The sequence of this T cell receptor (beta chain) was determined in a study of identical twins listed by TCRdb under 2016. Context from the whole study: To test whether fetal clonotypes persist, the study used deep sequencing on TCR alpha and beta repertoires from monozygotic twins, unrelated adults of various ages, and cord blood. To rule out contamination, replicate twin experiments were performed at different times with different library preparation protocols. The investigation overall reported the following: Fewer insertions were carried by abundant cord blood beta clonotypes, a similar but weaker trend appeared in young adult naive repertoires, and no such trend appeared in memory repertoires. Zero-insertion analyses could be partly confounded by invariant T cells such as MAIT and iNKT, although diverse VJ usage argued against such confounding for most clonotypes. A weaker excess of twin sharing was found in beta out-of-frame sequences because the signal-to-noise ratio was lowered by fewer shared sequences. Compared with coincidental sharing between unrelated individuals, an excess of low generation-probability sequences was observed among out-of-frame TCR alpha sequences shared between twins. Out-of-frame TCR alpha sharing in monozygotic twins was systematically underestimated by recombination models, whereas sharing between unrelated individuals was in agreement with the recombination models. Because the same donors could not be followed over many years, conclusions were based on cross-sectional statistical analysis.

Library generation was performed with 5' RACE. These reads were obtained on an Illumina HiSeq 2000. Template switching added a universal primer binding site, and the final cDNA carried a unique molecular identifier that allowed TCR cDNA molecules to be counted accurately. First-strand cDNA for TCR alpha and beta chains was synthesized from specific primers in the conserved constant-segment region. To control for contamination, every cDNA library carried two barcodes: a SMART-Mk sample barcode plus Illumina barcodes. TruSeq adapter sequences, together with Illumina sample barcodes, were added in two successive PCR steps. Sequencing of the TCR alpha and beta cDNA libraries was done on the Illumina HiSeq platform using custom primers. On the study's bioinformatics: Raw reads were processed with MiGEC to extract unique molecular identifiers, and MiXCR was used to determine CDR3 positions. Recombination models were inferred per individual with the repgenHMM and IGoR tools using an EM algorithm. Shared clonotypes were analyzed with the tcR package in R, and sharing was normalized by the product of cloneset sizes. To study raw recombination without the effects of thymic and clonal selection, out-of-frame nonproductive sequences were analyzed. TCRdb ran its own pipeline on the public reads, namely fastp trimming at Q25 and MiXCR clone calling, and kept in-frame beta chains. CDR3 protein duplicates are merged, each entry listing the most common genes and DNA. The V and J calls come from TCRdb's annotation, not from the publication. This sample holds some 260,000 distinct CDR3 sequences; 11% to 15% were observed only once. The ten largest account for around 9.5% of the sample.

This clonotype was seen more than once but under ten times. The antigen it binds to is not known. The input lacks base qualities; no much larger clone sits a single base away. Every donor in the study was a healthy Caucasian. Miltenyi CD45RO+ enrichment and human naive T-cell isolation kits were used to isolate memory (CD45RO+) and naive T cells from PBMC. The receptor's source is a woman younger than 35 in good health. The sample taken for sequencing was memory (CD45RO+) T cells sorted from blood. The sample's cell subset or site label is to be understood as: CD45RO+ enriched T cells.

The sequence in DNA is TGTGCCAGCAGTCCCGCGAACACCGGGGAGCTGTTTTTT. It encodes CASSPANTGELFF. The rearrangement joined TRBV6-1 to TRBJ2-2; no D gene is confidently identified. V is cut by 5 bases and J by 0 bases, and the space between the germline ends is 4 bases. Including cysteine and phenylalanine, the CDR3 has 13 amino acids. Only the CDR3 region is kept as DNA, spanning 39 bases read in frame from base 1. CDR1 and CDR2, looked up from the germline V gene, are MNHNS and SASEGT.